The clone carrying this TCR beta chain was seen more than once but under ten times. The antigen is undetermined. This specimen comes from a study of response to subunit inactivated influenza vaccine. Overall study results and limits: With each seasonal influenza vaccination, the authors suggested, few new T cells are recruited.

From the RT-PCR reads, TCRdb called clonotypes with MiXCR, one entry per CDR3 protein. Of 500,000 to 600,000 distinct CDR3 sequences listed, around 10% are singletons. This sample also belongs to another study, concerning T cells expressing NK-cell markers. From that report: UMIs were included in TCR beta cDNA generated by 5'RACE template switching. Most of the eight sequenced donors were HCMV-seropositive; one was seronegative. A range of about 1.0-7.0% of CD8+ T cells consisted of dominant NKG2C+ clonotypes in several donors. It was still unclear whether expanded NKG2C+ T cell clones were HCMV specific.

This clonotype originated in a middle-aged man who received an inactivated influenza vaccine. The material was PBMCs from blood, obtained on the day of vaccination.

CDR3 coding DNA: TGCAGTGCTAGAAGCTTTACGGGAGGCTCCTACAATGAGCAGTTCTTC. This sequence encodes CSARSFTGGSYNEQFF. The chain has TRBV20-1 and TRBJ2-1; 7 bases map to TRBD2. The trim removed 2 bases at V and 0 bases at J, leaving 7 bases unmatched. The CDR3 sequence is 16 residues long. CDR1 DFQATT and CDR2 SNEGSKA come from the germline V gene (reference sequence).